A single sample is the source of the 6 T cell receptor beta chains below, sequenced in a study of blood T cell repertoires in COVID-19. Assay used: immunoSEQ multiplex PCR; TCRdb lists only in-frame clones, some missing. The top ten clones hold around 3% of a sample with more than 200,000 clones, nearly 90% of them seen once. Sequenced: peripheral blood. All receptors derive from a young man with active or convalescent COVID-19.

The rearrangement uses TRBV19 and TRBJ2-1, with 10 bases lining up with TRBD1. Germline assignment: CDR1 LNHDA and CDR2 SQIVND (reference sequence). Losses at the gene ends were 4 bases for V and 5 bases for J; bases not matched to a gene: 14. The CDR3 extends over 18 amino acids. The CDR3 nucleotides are TGTGCCAGTAGTAAAGGGACAGGGGTAGTGGCGGGTCACAATGAGCAGTTCTTC. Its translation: CASSKGTGVVAGHNEQFF.

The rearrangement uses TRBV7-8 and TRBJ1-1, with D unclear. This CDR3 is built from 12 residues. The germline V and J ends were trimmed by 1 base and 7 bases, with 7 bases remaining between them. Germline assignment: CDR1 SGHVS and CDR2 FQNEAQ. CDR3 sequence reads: CASSLGTLEAFF. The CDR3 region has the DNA TGTGCCAGCAGCTTAGGGACTCTTGAAGCTTTCTTT.

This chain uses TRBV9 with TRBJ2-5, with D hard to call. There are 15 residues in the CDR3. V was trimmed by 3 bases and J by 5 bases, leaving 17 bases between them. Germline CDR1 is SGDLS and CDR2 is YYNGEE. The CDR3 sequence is CASSATLRNWETQYF. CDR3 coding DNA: TGTGCCAGCAGCGCCACTTTGAGGAACTGGGAGACCCAGTACTTC.

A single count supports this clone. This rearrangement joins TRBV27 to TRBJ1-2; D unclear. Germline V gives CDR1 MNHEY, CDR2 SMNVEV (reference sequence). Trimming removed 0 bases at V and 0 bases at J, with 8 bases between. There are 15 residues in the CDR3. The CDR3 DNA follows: TGTGCCAGCAGTTTATCCGGGGTAGCTAACTATGGCTACACCTTC. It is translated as CASSLSGVANYGYTF.

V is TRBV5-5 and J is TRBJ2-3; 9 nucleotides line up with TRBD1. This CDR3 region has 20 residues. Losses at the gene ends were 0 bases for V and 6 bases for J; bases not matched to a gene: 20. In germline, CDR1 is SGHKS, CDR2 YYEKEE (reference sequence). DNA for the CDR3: TGTGCCAGCAGCTTGGCGCGAACACCGGGACAGGGTATCACGCTCGATACGCAGTATTTT. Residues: CASSLARTPGQGITLDTQYF.

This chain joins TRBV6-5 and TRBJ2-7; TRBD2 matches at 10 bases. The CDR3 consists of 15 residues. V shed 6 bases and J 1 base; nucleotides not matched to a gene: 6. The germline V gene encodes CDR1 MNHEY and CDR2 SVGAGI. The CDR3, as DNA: TGTGCCAGCAGATCGACTAGCGGGTTATCCTACGAGCAGTACTTC. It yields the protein CASRSTSGLSYEQYF.